The entry below describes one TCR beta chain. This sequence may be a read error, since a much larger clone differs from it by one base. Germline V gives CDR1 MNHEY, CDR2 SVGEGT. The CDR3 has 16 amino acids. Joint extraction of RNA and DNA used roughly 19-33 mg of bulk tissue that was unsorted. These data belong to a study of tumor-infiltrating lymphocytes in primary liver carcinoma. Synthesis of TCR beta cDNA was carried out from approximately 0.55 ug total RNA with a constant-region primer. A slightly modified ARM-PCR protocol with three nested multiplex PCR rounds produced these TCR beta libraries. TRBV1-TRBV30 forward primers and a C-beta reverse primer were used in the first two PCR rounds, which each ran for approximately 11 cycles. TCRdb recomputed calls from the multiplex PCR reads with MiXCR, one row per CDR3 protein. The table lists roughly 120,000 distinct CDR3 sequences, under 65% of them singletons.

Sample: liver tumor tissue from sampling region 3. Indicated subset: tumor region T3, left-lateral pole. The source of this sequence is a woman aged 55-70 years with primary liver carcinoma and hepatitis B virus infection. The chain employs TRBV6-2 or TRBV6-3 and TRBJ2-7; 13 bases map to TRBD2. Written as DNA, the CDR3 is TGTGCCAGCAGAAGACTAGCGGGAGGACCTACCTACAAGCAGTACTTC. This translates into CASRRLAGGPTYKQYF.